The next 19 T cell receptor beta chains were all read from a single sample in a study of response to subunit inactivated influenza vaccine (dated by TCRdb to about 2018). Libraries were made using RT-PCR. Sequencing relied on an Illumina HiSeq 2500. TCRdb applied fastp at Q25 and MiXCR to the public reads, then kept only in-frame beta chains. Each CDR3 protein gets just one entry, which takes the most common genes and DNA from the rows behind it. Present in this sample are 610,000 or so distinct CDR3 sequences, about 14% of which were seen just once. Together, the top ten hold around 10% of the sample. Source: PBMCs from blood, taken roughly 12 days after vaccination. Receptor source: a man aged 50 to 60 who received an inactivated influenza vaccine. Donor details come from another sample of the same person, matched by shared clones.

V is TRBV5-6 and J is TRBJ2-3, with 11 positions matching TRBD2. The CDR3 runs to 14 residues. The germline CDR1 and CDR2 sequences are SGHDT and YYEEEE. Trimming at V came to 4 bases and at J to 7 bases, leaving 5 bases not matched to a gene. The CDR3 DNA reads as TGTGCCAGCAGCGATAGCGGGGGGGCTAATACGCAGTATTTT. This sequence encodes CASSDSGGANTQYF.

V usage is TRBV20-1 and J usage is TRBJ1-1, with 8 bases aligning to TRBD1. The ends lost 6 bases at V and 4 bases at J; junction bases unmatched: 7. The CDR3 sequence is 13 residues long. Germline V gene lookup returns CDR1 DFQATT and CDR2 SNEGSKA (reference sequence). CDR3 in amino acids: CSARTGRGTEAFF. The CDR3 nucleotides read TGCAGTGCAAGGACAGGGCGAGGCACTGAAGCTTTCTTT.

The chain combines TRBV5-1 with TRBJ2-7; D is undetermined. The V end was cut by 0 bases, the J end by 7 bases, with 17 bases between. The CDR3 extends over 15 amino acids. CDR1 and CDR2 (germline): SGHRS, YFSETQ. The CDR3 coding sequence is TGCGCCAGCAGCTTGGACGGTCTCCCCGGGCGGGAGCAGTACTTC. It codes for CASSLDGLPGREQYF.

This clonotype was recorded at least ten times. V usage is TRBV29-1 and J usage is TRBJ2-1; TRBD1 might be the D (5 bases). Per the germline V gene, CDR1 is SQVTM and CDR2 is ANQGSEA. The ends were cut back, 4 bases at V and 6 bases at J, with 13 bases in the middle. The CDR3 consists of 13 residues. CDR3 protein: CSVVRGQPNEQFF. CDR3 in DNA: TGCAGCGTTGTAAGGGGTCAGCCCAATGAGCAGTTCTTC.

The chain combines TRBV28 with TRBJ1-5, with 10 bases fitting TRBD1. Looked up from germline, CDR1 is MDHEN and CDR2 is SYDVKM. The CDR3 spans 17 residues. Losses at the gene ends were 3 bases for V and 3 bases for J; bases not matched to a gene: 8. In DNA, the CDR3 is TGTGCCAGCAGTTTCTATTCAGGACAGGGGGTCAATCAGCCCCAGCATTTT. As protein: CASSFYSGQGVNQPQHF.

J is TRBJ2-1 and V is TRBV29-1; the D gene could be TRBD1 or TRBD2 (5 bases each). In germline, CDR1 is SQVTM, CDR2 ANQGSEA. The CDR3 covers 14 residues. Trimming removed 6 bases at V and 8 bases at J, with 20 bases between. CDR3 sequence: CSVVLPMGDDEQFF. The CDR3 region has the DNA TGCAGCGTAGTACTACCTATGGGGGACGATGAGCAGTTCTTC.

This clonotype was seen repeatedly, ten times or more. The chain combines TRBV12-3 or TRBV12-4 with TRBJ2-1, with 7 bases fitting TRBD1. Trimming cost V 6 bases and J 2 bases; bases outside gene matches: 7. The CDR3 runs 15 residues. CDR3 sequence (DNA): TGTGCCAGCAGGGGGGAAGGGGGCGCCTACAATGAGCAGTTCTTC. Encoded protein: CASRGEGGAYNEQFF.

This clonotype was counted ten times or more. At one end, the junction sequence differs from germline, possibly due to a read error. V gene TRBV7-7 combines with J gene TRBJ2-1, with D possibly matching TRBD2 (7 bases). Germline V gene data show CDR1 as SSHAT and CDR2 as FNYEAQ (reference sequence). This CDR3 spans 14 amino acids. CDR3 coding DNA: TGTGCTAGCAGCTCTGGGGGGGCTAACAATGAGCAGTTCTTC. This sequence encodes CASSSGGANNEQFF.

This CDR3 reads CASSGNRDLGGYTF. Here the CDR3 DNA reads TGTGCCAGCAGCGGCAACAGGGATTTGGGCGGCTACACCTTC. This rearrangement joins TRBV9 to TRBJ1-2, with D perhaps matching TRBD1 (6 bases). V was pared by 3 bases and J by 8 bases, with 17 bases between. CDR3 length: 14 amino acids. Germline loops: CDR1 SGDLS, CDR2 YYNGEE.

This clonotype turned up a few times. The chain joins TRBV29-1 to TRBJ2-5; D might be TRBD1 (6 bases). CDR3 length: 13 residues. Trimming shortened V by 6 bases and J by 1 base, and 12 bases separated the two germline ends. Germline CDR1 and CDR2: SQVTM and ANQGSEA. The CDR3 nucleotides are TGCAGCGTGCCTGGACAGTTCCAAGAGACCCAGTACTTC. This translates into CSVPGQFQETQYF.

This clonotype has a single count. The V and J genes are TRBV6-2 or TRBV6-3 and TRBJ2-7; D could derive from TRBD1 or TRBD2 (5 bases each). Trimming shortened V by 6 bases and J by 2 bases, and 17 bases separated the two germline ends. This CDR3 has 15 residues. Germline V gene sequence: CDR1 MNHEY, CDR2 SVGEGT. The CDR3 region has the DNA TGTGCCAGCAGCCCCCTGGGACGACAGACCTACGAGCAGTACTTC. Translation: CASSPLGRQTYEQYF.

This clonotype showed up just a few times. This chain uses TRBV7-2 with TRBJ2-1, with 13 nucleotides matching TRBD2. Per germline, CDR1 SGHTA and CDR2 FQGNSA. Trimming cost V 2 bases and J 5 bases; bases outside gene matches: 3. The CDR3 consists of 16 residues. DNA of the CDR3: TGTGCCAGCAGCTTAACTAGCGGGAGGGTTAACAATGAGCAGTTCTTC. This codes for CASSLTSGRVNNEQFF. Combining the CDR3 with reference TRBV7-2 and TRBJ2-1 gives the whole variable domain GAGVSQSPSNKVTEKGKDVELRCDPISGHTALYWYRQSLGQGLEFLIYFQGNSAPDKSGLPSDRFSAERTGGSVSTLTIQRTQQEDSAVYLCASSLTSGRVNNEQFFGPGTRLTVL.

CDR3 DNA: TGCAGTGCGAAATCCCTCATCCCGACTCTCCAAACCTCCTACAATGAGCAGTTCTTC. Its protein is CSAKSLIPTLQTSYNEQFF. The chain carries TRBV20-1 and TRBJ2-1; D is undetermined. The CDR3 runs 19 residues. V lost 6 bases and J 0 bases, leaving 27 bases between the germline ends. Germline V lookup: CDR1 DFQATT, CDR2 SNEGSKA (reference sequence).

The genes are TRBV5-1 and TRBJ2-1; perhaps TRBD2 as D (5 bases). The V gene lost 0 bases and the J gene lost 3 bases, with 16 bases spanning the gap. Germline values: CDR1 SGHRS, CDR2 YFSETQ. There are 17 residues in the CDR3. CDR3 sequence reads: CASSLVQIISGYNEQFF. CDR3 bases: TGCGCCAGCAGCTTGGTACAGATCATAAGCGGCTACAATGAGCAGTTCTTC.

V gene TRBV5-1 combines with J gene TRBJ1-1; the D gene is possibly TRBD1 (5 bases). In germline, CDR1 is SGHRS, CDR2 YFSETQ. The CDR3 contains 15 residues. The V end was cut by 1 base, the J end by 0 bases, with 10 bases between. CDR3 DNA sequence: TGCGCCAGCAGCTTGACGACAGCCTTGAACACTGAAGCTTTCTTT. Translating it yields CASSLTTALNTEAFF.

The CDR3 bases are TGCAGCGTAACTGCCGGGTCCACTAGCACAGATACGCAGTATTTT. This translates into CSVTAGSTSTDTQYF. The V call is TRBV29-1, the J call TRBJ2-3; no reliable D call. The germline V gene has CDR1 SQVTM and CDR2 ANQGSEA. CDR3 length: 15 amino acids. The germline V and J ends were trimmed by 6 bases and 0 bases, with 16 bases remaining between them.

This chain links TRBV20-1 with TRBJ2-3; 12 bases fit TRBD2. This CDR3 is 16 amino acids long. Trimming took 1 base from V and 1 from J; bases not matched to a gene: 3. Germline V gene data show CDR1 as DFQATT and CDR2 as SNEGSKA (reference sequence). The CDR3 here is CSARALAGGRTDTQYF. The CDR3 region has the DNA TGCAGTGCTAGAGCACTAGCGGGGGGACGCACAGATACGCAGTATTTT.

This chain uses TRBV7-6 with TRBJ2-7; the D gene is possibly TRBD2 (6 bases). V was cut by 1 base and J by 3 bases, with 13 bases left in between. The CDR3 length is 15 residues. Germline V lookup: CDR1 SGHVS, CDR2 FNYEAQ. CDR3 protein: CASSLGAGPVYEQYF. The CDR3 DNA follows: TGTGCCAGCAGCTTAGGGGCGGGACCGGTCTACGAGCAGTACTTC.

The rearrangement uses TRBV5-1 and TRBJ1-4, with 7 bases lining up with TRBD1. Looked up from germline, CDR1 is SGHRS and CDR2 is YFSETQ. The CDR3 contains 14 residues. V dropped 4 bases and J dropped 8; count of bases not matched to a gene: 8. DNA for the CDR3: TGCGCCAGCAGCCAAGGGACAGCCGGGGAAAAACTGTTTTTT. It codes for CASSQGTAGEKLFF.